The clone carrying this T cell receptor (beta chain) was seen a handful of times. Its antigen is undetermined. The data were obtained in a study of T cell repertoires in cytomegalovirus infection. From the reads, TCRdb called clonotypes with MiXCR, one entry per CDR3 protein. Among 340,000 or so distinct CDR3 sequences, just under 25% were seen once, and the ten largest hold roughly 13%. V was trimmed by 0 bases and J by 5 bases, leaving 11 bases between them. The CDR3 length is 15 residues. Germline loops: CDR1 MNHEY, CDR2 SVGAGI. The TCR sequence derives from a human donor in good health (CMV status not recorded). Some clones in this sample may be carry-over from other donors' samples. The material sequenced was cultured PBMCs, taken from culture after CMV antigen stimulation. V is TRBV6-5 and J is TRBJ2-1, with a tentative D call TRBD2 (5 bases). CDR3 loop: CASSYSVLVNNEQFF. For the CDR3, the DNA is TGTGCCAGCAGTTACTCGGTACTAGTGAACAATGAGCAGTTCTTC.